One sample yielded the 25 T cell receptor beta chains listed below, sequenced in a study of blood T cell repertoires in COVID-19 (dated by TCRdb to 2019 to 2021). Library creation used the immunoSEQ multiplex PCR assay. What TCRdb holds here is the immuneACCESS table cut down to in-frame rearrangements. Part of the clones is not present; checked against another copy, under half of the missing clones reflect an unresolved V gene, and the others are unexplained. For this sample the table gives over 200,000 clones, of which less than 90% were detected only once. The ten largest clones capture approximately 7.3% of the sample. The specimen sequenced was PBMCs or T cells enriched from blood (not recorded which). Receptor source: a woman aged 40 to 55 who had recovered from COVID-19.

This sequence joins TRBV18 and TRBJ2-7; TRBD2 aligns across 13 bases. Germline CDR1 KGHSH, CDR2 LQKENI. The CDR3 has 15 residues. V lost 3 bases to trimming and J lost 4 bases; unmatched junction nucleotides: 3. The CDR3 region has the DNA TGTGCCAGCTCACCGGGGACTAGCGGGAAGTACGAGCAGTACTTC. It yields the protein CASSPGTSGKYEQYF.

This clone turned up a few times. The genes are TRBV5-5 and TRBJ2-3, with 11 bases lining up with TRBD2. The germline V gene encodes CDR1 SGHKS and CDR2 YYEKEE (reference sequence). Trimming took 0 bases from V and 6 from J; bases not matched to a gene: 3. The CDR3 loop spans 15 amino acids. The CDR3 spells CASSLDGLAGDTQYF. The CDR3 coding sequence is TGTGCCAGCAGCTTGGATGGACTAGCGGGTGATACGCAGTATTTT.

The chain employs TRBV7-2 and TRBJ2-1; 8 bases map to TRBD2. CDR3 length: 14 amino acids. From germline, CDR1 is SGHTA and CDR2 FQGNSA. The ends lost 1 base at V and 5 bases at J; junction bases unmatched: 1. The CDR3 loop is CASSLGSGNNEQFF. DNA for the CDR3: TGTGCCAGCAGCTTAGGTAGCGGGAACAATGAGCAGTTCTTC. The variable domain in full, with the rest retrieved from reference TRBV7-2 and TRBJ2-1, is GAGVSQSPSNKVTEKGKDVELRCDPISGHTALYWYRQSLGQGLEFLIYFQGNSAPDKSGLPSDRFSAERTGGSVSTLTIQRTQQEDSAVYLCASSLGSGNNEQFFGPGTRLTVL.

J is TRBJ2-7 and V is TRBV24-1; 9 bases map to TRBD1. The CDR3 runs to 12 residues. Germline values: CDR1 KGHDR, CDR2 SFDVKD. V was pared by 7 bases and J by 6 bases, with 3 bases of the junction left unmatched. The CDR3 nucleotides read TGTGCCACCAGGGACAGGGGTTTCGAGCAGTACGTC. Translated: CATRDRGFEQYV.

J is TRBJ1-2 and V is TRBV2; 7 bases match TRBD1. The CDR3 is 14 residues long. V shed 5 bases, J shed 3 bases, and the junction held 6 bases outside the gene matches. CDR1 and CDR2 (germline): SNHLY, FYNNEI. The CDR3 coding sequence is TGTGCCAGCAGTCCTCGGACAGGTGACTATGGCTACACCTTC. Translation gives CASSPRTGDYGYTF.

This clone was observed a single time. The V gene is TRBV7-9, the J gene TRBJ2-3; 7 bases are a match to TRBD2. Unmatched junction bases numbered 6, after V lost 1 base and J lost 5 bases. The CDR3 covers 15 residues. The germline gives CDR1 SEHNR, CDR2 FQNEAQ (reference sequence). The CDR3 DNA follows: TGTGCCAGCAGCTTAGGGGCGGGAGAGATAGATACGCAGTATTTT. It encodes CASSLGAGEIDTQYF.

This rearrangement joins TRBV14 to TRBJ2-1; 7 bases agree with TRBD1. The length of the CDR3 is 16 residues. In germline, CDR1 is SGHDN, CDR2 FVKESK. The trim removed 1 base at V and 0 bases at J, leaving 3 bases unmatched. In nucleotides, the CDR3 is TGTGCCAGCAGCCAAGCCAGGGGGTTCTCCTACAATGAGCAGTTCTTC. It yields the protein CASSQARGFSYNEQFF.

This sequence joins TRBV19 and TRBJ1-5; tentatively, D is TRBD1 (5 bases). V lost 3 bases and J lost 6, with 12 bases in between. Looked up from germline, CDR1 is LNHDA and CDR2 is SQIVND (reference sequence). The CDR3 runs to 14 residues. The CDR3 loop reads CASSIVTQGQPQHF. The CDR3 DNA follows: TGTGCCAGTAGTATCGTGACCCAGGGTCAGCCCCAGCATTTT. Full variable domain (outside the CDR3, taken from reference TRBV19 and TRBJ1-5): DGGITQSPKYLFRKEGQNVTLSCEQNLNHDAMYWYRQDPGQGLRLIYYSQIVNDFQKGDIAEGYSVSREKKESFPLTVTSAQKNPTAFYLCASSIVTQGQPQHFGDGTRLSIL.

The chain recombines TRBV2 with TRBJ1-1, with TRBD1 matching 9 bases. V lost 4 bases, J lost 7 bases, and 4 bases stayed unmatched. Germline CDR1 reads SNHLY; CDR2 reads FYNNEI. The CDR3 totals 13 residues. CDR3 sequence: CASSGRQGDEAFF. In nucleotides, the CDR3 is TGTGCCAGCAGTGGTAGACAGGGGGATGAAGCTTTCTTT. Full variable domain (rest looked up from reference TRBV2 and TRBJ1-1): EPEVTQTPSHQVTQMGQEVILRCVPISNHLYFYWYRQILGQKVEFLVSFYNNEISEKSEIFDDQFSVERPDGSNFTLKIRSTKLEDSAMYFCASSGRQGDEAFFGQGTRLTVV.

The chain employs TRBV18 and TRBJ1-2; 8 nucleotides line up with TRBD1. Looked up from germline, CDR1 is KGHSH and CDR2 is LQKENI. V shed 6 bases and J 3 bases; nucleotides not matched to a gene: 9. The CDR3 runs 15 residues. The CDR3 region is CASSPTGDPYYGYTF. In DNA form, the CDR3 reads TGTGCCAGCTCCCCGACAGGGGATCCCTACTATGGCTACACCTTC. Combining the CDR3 with reference TRBV18 and TRBJ1-2 gives the whole variable domain NAGVMQNPRHLVRRRGQEARLRCSPMKGHSHVYWYRQLPEEGLKFMVYLQKENIIDESGMPKERFSAEFPKEGPSILRIQQVVRGDSAAYFCASSPTGDPYYGYTFGSGTRLTVV.

The sample holds one count of this clone. This chain links TRBV3-1 (or the pseudogene TRBV3-2) with TRBJ2-5, with 10 bases fitting TRBD1. CDR3 size: 13 residues. Germline CDR1 is LGHDT and CDR2 is YNNKEL (reference sequence). The ends lost 4 bases at V and 6 bases at J; junction bases unmatched: 2. DNA for the CDR3: TGTGCCAGCAGCCGACAGGGGGCGAAGACCCAGTACTTC. It encodes CASSRQGAKTQYF.

This rearrangement joins TRBV4-1 to TRBJ2-7, with TRBD2 matching over 7 bases. With 1 base clipped from V and 3 bases from J, the junction kept 6 bases outside the gene matches. In germline, CDR1 is MGHRA, CDR2 YSYEKL. This CDR3 is 15 amino acids long. CDR3 in amino acids: CASSQVPGGYYEQYV. The CDR3 nucleotides are TGCGCCAGCAGCCAAGTCCCGGGAGGATACTACGAGCAGTACGTC.

The chain is built from TRBV5-1 and TRBJ2-7, with D possibly being TRBD1 (6 bases). In germline, CDR1 is SGHRS, CDR2 YFSETQ. V was shortened by 2 bases and J by 6 bases, with 15 bases between the two germline ends. The CDR3 covers 14 residues. The DNA of the CDR3 is TGCGCCAGCAGCTTCGGCGACTTGGGGGCCGAGCAGTACGTC. Translating it yields CASSFGDLGAEQYV.

The chain couples TRBV27 to TRBJ1-2; 7 bases line up with TRBD1. Germline V lookup: CDR1 MNHEY, CDR2 SMNVEV (reference sequence). This CDR3 is built from 14 residues. V gave up 2 bases and J gave up 8 bases; unmatched junction bases: 8. This chain's CDR3 is CASSLNRQGGGYTF. DNA of the CDR3: TGTGCCAGCAGTTTAAATCGACAGGGCGGCGGCTACACCTTC.

The chain joins TRBV15 to TRBJ1-4, with D hard to call. Between the trimmed V and J ends, which lost 4 bases and 3 bases, there was a span of 6 bases. CDR3 length: 13 amino acids. Germline V gives CDR1 LNHNV, CDR2 YYDKDF (reference sequence). Written as DNA, the CDR3 is TGTGCCACCAGCATCCCGGCTAATGAAAAACTGTTTTTT. It codes for CATSIPANEKLFF.

The chain recombines TRBV7-8 with TRBJ1-2; 9 nucleotides align to TRBD1. Germline CDR1 SGHVS, CDR2 FQNEAQ. V shed 5 bases and J 5 bases; nucleotides not matched to a gene: 6. This CDR3 is built from 14 residues. The CDR3 region has the DNA TGTGCCAGCAGCCTCGGGACAGGGTCGTATGGCTACACCTTC. Protein: CASSLGTGSYGYTF.

The chain employs TRBV4-1 and TRBJ1-1; D unresolved. CDR1 and CDR2 (germline): MGHRA, YSYEKL. Trimming shortened V by 4 bases and J by 1 base, and 13 bases separated the two germline ends. This CDR3 is 15 amino acids long. The CDR3 loop is CASSPLGRKNTEAFF. In DNA form, the CDR3 reads TGCGCCAGCAGCCCACTAGGACGTAAGAACACTGAAGCTTTCTTT.

The chain employs TRBV11-3 and TRBJ2-3, with 14 positions matching TRBD2. CDR1 is SGHNT and CDR2 is YENEEA in the germline V gene. With 0 bases clipped from V and 1 base from J, the junction kept 0 bases outside the gene matches. CDR3 size: 17 residues. The CDR3 DNA follows: TGTGCCAGCAGCTTAGAGGGACTAGCGGGAGGCACAGATACGCAGTATTTT. This translates into CASSLEGLAGGTDTQYF.

The gene calls are TRBV3-1 (or the pseudogene TRBV3-2) and TRBJ1-1; D may be TRBD1 (6 bases). The CDR3 runs 14 residues. Per germline, CDR1 LGHDT and CDR2 YNNKEL (reference sequence). Trimming left V 3 bases short and J 1 base short, with 9 bases between. As DNA, the CDR3 is TGTGCCAGCAGCCACGGACAGTCGAACACTGAAGCTTTCTTT. Its protein product is CASSHGQSNTEAFF.

The V gene is TRBV2, the J gene TRBJ2-1; D is unclear. Trimming took off 3 bases at V and 12 bases at J, with 12 bases between the two ends. Germline assignment: CDR1 SNHLY and CDR2 FYNNEI. This CDR3 has 12 residues. CDR3 in DNA: TGTGCCAGCAGTGATCTGCCGGGTGGGCAGTTCTTC. Encoded protein: CASSDLPGGQFF.

The V gene is TRBV6-2 or TRBV6-3, the J gene TRBJ1-2, with TRBD1 matching over 8 bases. The J segment lost 4 bases and the V segment lost 4 bases, leaving 5 bases of the junction unmatched. CDR3 length equals 14 residues. From germline, CDR1 is MNHEY and CDR2 SVGEGT. The chain's CDR3 is CASSSADRAYGYTF. In DNA form, the CDR3 reads TGTGCCAGCAGTTCGGCGGACAGGGCCTATGGCTACACCTTC.

V and J are TRBV9 and TRBJ2-7; TRBD1 aligns across 8 bases. CDR3 length equals 14 residues. CDR1 is SGDLS, CDR2 YYNGEE, per germline. V gave up 4 bases and J gave up 3 bases; unmatched junction bases: 6. The CDR3 sequence is CASSPGQGIYEQYF. Here the CDR3 DNA reads TGTGCCAGCAGCCCAGGACAGGGCATCTACGAGCAGTACTTC.

The rearrangement joins TRBV5-6 to TRBJ2-7; TRBD1 agrees at 10 bases. The CDR3 loop spans 14 amino acids. The V and J ends lost 2 bases and 3 bases, in that order; junction bases with no gene match: 2. Germline values: CDR1 SGHDT, CDR2 YYEEEE. This chain's CDR3 is CASSFGTGVYEQYF. For the CDR3, the DNA is TGTGCCAGCAGCTTTGGGACAGGGGTCTACGAGCAGTACTTC.

The chain has TRBV7-9 and TRBJ2-3; TRBD2 is a possible D gene (5 bases). The CDR3 consists of 15 residues. V was shortened by 8 bases and J by 0 bases, with 15 bases between the two germline ends. CDR1 and CDR2 (germline): SEHNR, FQNEAQ (reference sequence). The CDR3 loop is CASDFQRPSTDTQYF. The CDR3 region has the DNA TGTGCCAGCGACTTTCAGCGGCCTAGCACAGATACGCAGTATTTT.

This chain connects TRBV7-9 to TRBJ1-2; possibly TRBD1 for D (6 bases). Trimming pared 1 base from V and 7 bases from J, leaving 16 bases between. The CDR3 loop spans 15 amino acids. Germline V lookup: CDR1 SEHNR, CDR2 FQNEAQ (reference sequence). The CDR3 DNA reads TGTGCCAGCAGCTTAGGGGGGAATGGGGGCCCTGGCTACACCTTC. This sequence encodes CASSLGGNGGPGYTF.